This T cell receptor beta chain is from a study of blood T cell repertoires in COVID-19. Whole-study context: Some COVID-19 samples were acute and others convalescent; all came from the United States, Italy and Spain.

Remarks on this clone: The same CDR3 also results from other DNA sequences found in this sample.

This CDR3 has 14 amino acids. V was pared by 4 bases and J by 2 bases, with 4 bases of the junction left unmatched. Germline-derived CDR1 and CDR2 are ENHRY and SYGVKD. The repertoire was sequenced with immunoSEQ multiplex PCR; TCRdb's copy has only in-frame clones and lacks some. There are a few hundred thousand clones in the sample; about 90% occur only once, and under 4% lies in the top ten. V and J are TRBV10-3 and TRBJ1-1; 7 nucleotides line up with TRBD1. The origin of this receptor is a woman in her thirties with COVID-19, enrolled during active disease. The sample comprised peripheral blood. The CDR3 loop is CAISAGQQNTEAFF. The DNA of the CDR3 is TGTGCCATCAGTGCGGGACAGCAAAACACTGAAGCTTTCTTT.